This TCR beta chain was identified during a study of blood T cell repertoires in COVID-19. J was trimmed by 4 bases and V by 4 bases; bases with no gene match: 2. This CDR3 is 15 amino acids long. Germline V gene sequence: CDR1 SNHLY, CDR2 FYNNEI. Under the authors' procedure: Amplification of reference gene primers provided the estimated nucleated cell counts. Assay used: immunoSEQ multiplex PCR; TCRdb lists only in-frame clones, some missing. The DNA gave D and trimming, while V, J and clone size come from that table. The data contain approximately 360,000 clones, around 87% of them singletons. Recruits, aged roughly 18 to 95 years, lived in around 24 US areas.

The genes are TRBV2 and TRBJ2-1; 12 bases map to TRBD2. The receptor was derived from a man in his forties in a cohort exposed to, infected with or recovered from COVID-19 (not recorded which). Sequencing was carried out using PBMCs or T cells enriched from blood (not recorded which). The CDR3 loop reads CASSGLAGVYNEQFF. In DNA, the CDR3 is TGTGCCAGCAGTGGACTAGCGGGGGTATACAATGAGCAGTTCTTC. Drawing the rest from reference TRBV2 and TRBJ2-1, the complete variable domain is EPEVTQTPSHQVTQMGQEVILRCVPISNHLYFYWYRQILGQKVEFLVSFYNNEISEKSEIFDDQFSVERPDGSNFTLKIRSTKLEDSAMYFCASSGLAGVYNEQFFGPGTRLTVL.